The 5 T cell receptor beta chains below come from one sample, sequenced in a study of shared clonotypes between healthy human individuals. Repertoires were generated with immunoSEQ multiplex PCR, while TCRdb's copy carries only in-frame clones and drops some. The sample shows about 2.2 million clones, 80% to 95% of them seen only once. Positively selected for CCR7, the CD45RO-negative cells used as naive CD8 cells excluded terminally differentiated effector memory CD45RA+ cells. The specimen sequenced was naive CD8+ T cells from PBMCs. These receptors came from a man younger than 35 in good health. Some clones in this sample may be carry-over from other donors' samples.

The V gene is TRBV9, the J gene TRBJ2-1, with TRBD2 matching over 15 bases. From germline, CDR1 is SGDLS and CDR2 YYNGEE. The CDR3 contains 17 residues. The ends lost 0 bases at V and 5 bases at J; junction bases unmatched: 3. In DNA form, the CDR3 reads TGTGCCAGCAGCGTAGGGGGACTAGCGGGAGGAAACAATGAGCAGTTCTTC. It translates to CASSVGGLAGGNNEQFF.

The rearrangement joins TRBV25-1 to TRBJ1-1; TRBD1 aligns across 7 bases. V lost 5 bases and J lost 3; bases outside the gene matches: 3. The CDR3 is 13 residues long. Germline V lookup: CDR1 MGHDK, CDR2 SYGVNS. CDR3 amino acids: CASSYRGDTEAFF. DNA of the CDR3: TGTGCCAGCAGTTACAGGGGTGACACTGAAGCTTTCTTT.

The J gene is TRBJ1-5, the V gene TRBV5-6; tentatively, D is TRBD1 (5 bases). This CDR3 spans 15 amino acids. In germline, CDR1 is SGHDT, CDR2 YYEEEE. The V end lost 2 bases, the J end lost 7 bases, and 16 bases lay between the germline ends. The CDR3 DNA reads TGTGCCAGCAGCTTTTACCGGGACCAGGTACAGCCCCAGCATTTT. It specifies CASSFYRDQVQPQHF. Full variable domain (missing parts from reference TRBV5-6 and TRBJ1-5): DAGVTQSPTHLIKTRGQQVTLRCSPKSGHDTVSWYQQALGQGPQFIFQYYEEEERQRGNFPDRFSGHQFPNYSSELNVNALLLGDSALYLCASSFYRDQVQPQHFGDGTRLSIL.

The CDR3 spells CASSFGGLFQGFGTEAFF. For the CDR3, the DNA is TGTGCCAGCAGCTTCGGTGGGTTGTTCCAGGGGTTCGGGACTGAAGCTTTCTTT. V is TRBV11-2 and J is TRBJ1-1; perhaps TRBD1 as D (6 bases). CDR1 and CDR2 from the germline V gene are SGHAT and FQNNGV. CDR3 length equals 18 residues. The V end lost 3 bases, the J end lost 5 bases, and 25 bases lay between the germline ends.

Regarding this clone: The sample carries other DNA sequences with the same CDR3. The chain combines TRBV7-9 with TRBJ2-7, with D uncertain. The CDR3 runs to 15 residues. From germline, CDR1 is SEHNR and CDR2 FQNEAQ (reference sequence). V gave up 1 base and J gave up 0 bases, with 10 bases separating them. CDR3 coding DNA: TGTGCCAGCAGCTTAGGTCAGGAGAGCTCCTACGAGCAGTACTTC. Its protein is CASSLGQESSYEQYF. Using reference TRBV7-9 and TRBJ2-7 for the parts outside the CDR3, the full variable domain is DTGVSQNPRHKITKRGQNVTFRCDPISEHNRLYWYRQTLGQGPEFLTYFQNEAQLEKSRLLSDRFSAERPKGSFSTLEIQRTEQGDSAMYLCASSLGQESSYEQYFGPGTRLTVT.